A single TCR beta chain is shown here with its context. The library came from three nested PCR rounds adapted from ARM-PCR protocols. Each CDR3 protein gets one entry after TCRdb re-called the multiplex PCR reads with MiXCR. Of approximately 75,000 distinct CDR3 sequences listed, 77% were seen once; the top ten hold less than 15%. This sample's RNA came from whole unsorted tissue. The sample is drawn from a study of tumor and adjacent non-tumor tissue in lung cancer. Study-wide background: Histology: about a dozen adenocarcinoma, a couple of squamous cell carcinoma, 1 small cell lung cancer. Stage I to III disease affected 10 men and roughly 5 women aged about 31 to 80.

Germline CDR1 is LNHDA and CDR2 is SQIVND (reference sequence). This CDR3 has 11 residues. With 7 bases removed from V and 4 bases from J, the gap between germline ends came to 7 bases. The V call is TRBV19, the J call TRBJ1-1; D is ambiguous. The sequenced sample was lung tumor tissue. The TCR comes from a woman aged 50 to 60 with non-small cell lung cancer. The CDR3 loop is CASKEFTEAFF. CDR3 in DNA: TGTGCCAGTAAGGAGTTCACTGAAGCTTTCTTT.